The 15 T cell receptor beta chains below were found in one sample sequenced in a study of blood T cells in healthy people across ages. Combining a sample-barcoded 5' primer with a J-beta primer mix, a second PCR ran for roughly 7 to 11 cycles. TCRdb reprocessed the 5' RACE reads with MiXCR, giving one entry per CDR3 protein. The sample records about 1.4 million distinct CDR3 sequences, roughly 59% being singletons. The sequenced material came from blood. The receptors derive from a young man in good health.

This clonotype was found once. The chain carries TRBV4-1 and TRBJ1-1; TRBD1 matches at 11 bases. Trimming removed 4 bases from V and 2 bases from J; junction bases left unmatched: 3. This CDR3 region has 15 residues. The V gene's germline CDR1 is MGHRA and CDR2 YSYEKL. The CDR3 loop reads CASSPGQGDNTEAFF. DNA for the CDR3: TGCGCCAGCAGCCCGGGACAGGGGGACAACACTGAAGCTTTCTTT.

This sequence joins TRBV5-1 and TRBJ1-1, with a tentative D call TRBD1 (5 bases). This CDR3 is built from 15 residues. Per the germline V gene, CDR1 is SGHRS and CDR2 is YFSETQ. Trimming cost V 6 bases and J 6 bases, with 21 bases left between them. The DNA for the CDR3 is TGCGCCAGCAAGTTGGTCATTGCAGGGTCGTCTGAAGCTTTCTTT. It translates to CASKLVIAGSSEAFF.

V usage is TRBV7-9 and J usage is TRBJ2-4; D may be TRBD2 (6 bases). V shed 4 bases and J shed 13 bases, with 14 bases lying between them. The germline V gene has CDR1 SEHNR and CDR2 FQNEAQ (reference sequence). CDR3 size: 12 residues. CDR3 sequence: CASSSEGREQYF. Here the CDR3 DNA reads TGTGCCAGCAGCTCGGAGGGCCGGGAGCAGTACTTC.

The V call is TRBV10-3, the J call TRBJ2-3; 7 positions agree with TRBD1. The CDR3 extends over 16 amino acids. CDR1 and CDR2 (germline): ENHRY, SYGVKD. V shed 0 bases and J 7 bases; nucleotides not matched to a gene: 10. The CDR3: CAISESAVTGKNTQYF. The CDR3 nucleotides read TGTGCCATCAGTGAGTCGGCGGTGACAGGGAAAAATACGCAGTATTTT.

The chain is built from TRBV12-3 or TRBV12-4 and TRBJ2-6; possible D gene TRBD2, 6 bases. The CDR3 sequence is 15 residues long. The V gene lost 6 bases and the J gene lost 5 bases, with 14 bases spanning the gap. The CDR3 reads CASRPPGERANVLTF. The CDR3 coding sequence is TGTGCCAGCAGACCTCCGGGGGAACGGGCCAACGTCCTGACTTTC.

The rearrangement links TRBV20-1 to TRBJ2-4, with TRBD2 matching over 10 bases. This CDR3 spans 14 amino acids. The trim removed 1 base at V and 13 bases at J, leaving 10 bases unmatched. Germline V gene data show CDR1 as DFQATT and CDR2 as SNEGSKA (reference sequence). CDR3 coding DNA: TGCAGTGCTAGAGGGCCAGCGGGAGGGAGTGAGCAGTACTTC. It translates to CSARGPAGGSEQYF.

The rearrangement links TRBV27 to TRBJ2-3; D is unclear. The V and J ends lost 7 bases and 0 bases respectively, with 11 bases between them. The V gene's germline CDR1 is MNHEY and CDR2 SMNVEV (reference sequence). CDR3 length equals 14 residues. CDR3 in DNA: TGTGCCAGCAAGCCCCTTACTAGCACAGATACGCAGTATTTT. Translated: CASKPLTSTDTQYF.

The gene calls are TRBV20-1 and TRBJ2-1, with a possible D match to TRBD2 (5 bases). In germline, CDR1 is DFQATT, CDR2 SNEGSKA (reference sequence). The CDR3 totals 15 residues. Trimming stripped 3 bases from V and 2 bases from J, with 14 bases between. CDR3 loop: CSASLDEGPYNEQFF. Written as DNA, the CDR3 is TGCAGTGCTAGTCTGGATGAGGGTCCCTACAATGAGCAGTTCTTC.

The CDR3 here is CASSPPGTLAGEQYF. CDR3 nucleotide sequence: TGCGCCAGCAGCCCGCCCGGGACTCTGGCTGGGGAGCAGTACTTC. V gene TRBV4-1 combines with J gene TRBJ2-7, with D possibly TRBD2 on 6 matching bases. The CDR3 is made up of 15 amino acids. V gave up 4 bases and J gave up 7 bases, with 20 bases separating them. In germline, CDR1 is MGHRA, CDR2 YSYEKL.

This chain joins TRBV6-1 and TRBJ2-7; D not resolved. Germline V lookup: CDR1 MNHNS, CDR2 SASEGT. The ends were cut back, 7 bases at V and 2 bases at J, with 12 bases in the middle. This CDR3 spans 13 amino acids. CDR3 nucleotide sequence: TGTGCCAGCACGAGTGGGCAACCCTACGAGCAGTACTTC. Translated, it gives CASTSGQPYEQYF.

The genes are TRBV9 and TRBJ2-7; unclear D gene. V lost 4 bases and J lost 7, with 15 bases in between. The germline V gene encodes CDR1 SGDLS and CDR2 YYNGEE. The CDR3 is 13 amino acids. The DNA for the CDR3 is TGTGCCAGCAGCCCAAAAGGGCCTCGTGAGCAGTACTTC. Protein: CASSPKGPREQYF.

The chain combines TRBV3-1 with TRBJ1-1; D ambiguous. Germline lookup yields CDR1 LGHDT and CDR2 YNNKEL (reference sequence). The V gene lost 1 base and the J gene lost 3 bases, with 30 bases spanning the gap. This CDR3 spans 21 amino acids. CDR3 residues: CASSQGREWLAWPISDTEAFF. The DNA of the CDR3 is TGTGCCAGCAGCCAAGGGAGGGAATGGCTCGCCTGGCCAATCTCGGACACTGAAGCTTTCTTT.

About this clonotype: One end of the junction does not line up with germline, which may come from a read error. The rearrangement joins TRBV7-6 to TRBJ2-1; no firm D call. This CDR3 spans 21 amino acids. Germline assignment: CDR1 SGHVS and CDR2 FNYEAQ. The CDR3 DNA sequence: TGTGCCAGCAGCTTAGCGGTCAGCCTGCCGGGTCCTTTCGGCGCCTACAATGGGCAGTTCTTC. It is translated as CASSLAVSLPGPFGAYNGQFF.

The chain uses TRBV10-3 and TRBJ2-3; tentatively, D is TRBD1 (6 bases). Germline assignment: CDR1 ENHRY and CDR2 SYGVKD. Trimming took 6 bases from V and 2 from J, leaving 9 bases between them. The CDR3 is 13 residues long. The CDR3 DNA is TGTGCCATCAGACGGGACAACACAGATACGCAGTATTTT. Residues: CAIRRDNTDTQYF.

In regard to this clonotype: A read error is possible here, since a much larger clone lies one base away. The rearrangement uses TRBV6-4 and TRBJ2-2; perhaps TRBD2 as D (6 bases). The V end was cut by 0 bases, the J end by 5 bases, with 13 bases between. Germline CDR1 reads MRHNA; CDR2 reads SNTAGT. The CDR3 extends over 16 amino acids. The CDR3 coding sequence is TGTGCCAGCAGTGACTCGACCCGAGCGGGTACCGGGGAGCTGTTTTTT. Protein sequence: CASSDSTRAGTGELFF.